The 19 T cell receptor beta chains below were found in one sample sequenced in a study of blood T cell repertoires in COVID-19. The table came from immunoSEQ multiplex PCR; TCRdb's copy has only in-frame clones and leaves some out. In the table there are about 240,000 clones, 80% to 85% of which are singletons. The sequencing sample was made of peripheral blood. The receptors were sampled from a woman aged 18-29 years with acute or convalescent COVID-19.

The chain has TRBV4-2 and TRBJ2-4; weak D call: TRBD2 (7 bases). The CDR3 has 19 residues. The germline CDR1 and CDR2 sequences are LGHNA and YNFKEQ. The germline V and J ends were trimmed by 0 bases and 0 bases, with 18 bases remaining between them. CDR3 region: CASSQESGAGRGAKNIQYF. The CDR3 DNA sequence: TGTGCCAGCAGCCAAGAGTCAGGGGCAGGGAGGGGAGCCAAAAACATTCAGTACTTC.

This chain joins TRBV3-1 (or the pseudogene TRBV3-2) and TRBJ1-5; tentative D call: TRBD1 (5 bases). This CDR3 region has 17 residues. Germline V CDR1 and CDR2: LGHDT, YNNKEL (reference sequence). Trimming cost V 2 bases and J 1 base, with 15 bases left between them. CDR3 nucleotides: TGTGCCAGCAGCCAATCACCAGGGTTTGTAAGCAATCAGCCCCAGCATTTT. Amino acids: CASSQSPGFVSNQPQHF.

This chain joins TRBV10-3 and TRBJ2-7; possible D gene TRBD2, 5 bases. V was trimmed by 3 bases and J by 3 bases, leaving 6 bases between them. The CDR3 consists of 12 residues. The V gene's germline CDR1 is ENHRY and CDR2 SYGVKD. For the CDR3, the DNA is TGTGCCATCAGTGAACGGGGCTACGAGCAGTACTTC. It translates to CAISERGYEQYF.

This clone was seen a single time. The V and J genes are TRBV12-5 and TRBJ2-7; D might be TRBD2 (6 bases). Trimming shortened V by 2 bases and J by 2 bases, and 22 bases separated the two germline ends. This CDR3 contains 18 residues. Germline loops: CDR1 LGHNT, CDR2 FRNRAP. In nucleotides, the CDR3 is TGTGCTAGTGGTTTGAAAGGGCGGGGAGACCGATGCCCCTACGAGCAGTACTTC. Its translation: CASGLKGRGDRCPYEQYF.

This chain uses TRBV4-2 with TRBJ2-5; TRBD2 matches at 9 bases. Germline lookup yields CDR1 LGHNA and CDR2 YNFKEQ. J was trimmed by 5 bases and V by 0 bases; bases with no gene match: 4. The length of the CDR3 is 15 residues. CDR3 loop: CASSQDLAGGETQYF. The CDR3 DNA reads TGTGCCAGCAGCCAAGATCTGGCGGGAGGGGAGACCCAGTACTTC.

This sequence joins TRBV7-8 and TRBJ2-1; D unclear. From germline, CDR1 is SGHVS and CDR2 FQNEAQ. V was trimmed by 1 base and J by 3 bases, leaving 4 bases between them. There are 13 residues in the CDR3. CDR3 sequence: CASSLVLYNEQFF. In DNA, the CDR3 is TGTGCCAGCAGCTTAGTACTCTACAATGAGCAGTTCTTC.

The J gene is TRBJ1-5, the V gene TRBV19; a weak D match, TRBD1 (6 bases). Trimming took 7 bases from V and 4 from J, leaving 11 bases between them. The CDR3 loop spans 13 amino acids. CDR1 and CDR2 from the germline V gene are LNHDA and SQIVND (reference sequence). The CDR3 nucleotides read TGTGCCAGTAAGTACAGGGATAATCAGCCCCAGCATTTT. Translation gives CASKYRDNQPQHF.

The V call is TRBV7-9, the J call TRBJ2-5, with a tentative D call TRBD1 (5 bases). Between the trimmed V and J ends, which lost 1 base and 4 bases, there was a span of 16 bases. The CDR3 has 16 amino acids. Germline loops: CDR1 SEHNR, CDR2 FQNEAQ (reference sequence). This CDR3 reads CASSLGLDILSETQYF. DNA for the CDR3: TGTGCCAGCAGCTTAGGACTGGACATCCTCTCAGAGACCCAGTACTTC.

The rearrangement uses TRBV7-6 and TRBJ2-7, with D perhaps TRBD1 (6 bases). CDR3 size: 14 residues. Germline loops: CDR1 SGHVS, CDR2 FNYEAQ. V lost 4 bases, J lost 2 bases, and 12 bases lay in between. In DNA, the CDR3 is TGTGCCAGCAGCTCGACAGGTCATACCTACGAGCAGTACTTC. It is translated as CASSSTGHTYEQYF.

This rearrangement joins TRBV27 to TRBJ2-5; no clear D. The CDR3 consists of 13 residues. Germline V gene data show CDR1 as MNHEY and CDR2 as SMNVEV (reference sequence). Trimming removed 3 bases from V and 4 bases from J, with 9 bases in between. The CDR3 region is CASSFGGLETQYF. The CDR3, as DNA: TGTGCCAGCAGTTTTGGTGGGCTAGAGACCCAGTACTTC.

The V call is TRBV3-1 (or the pseudogene TRBV3-2), the J call TRBJ1-1, with 7 bases that match TRBD1. V was clipped by 3 bases and J by 1 base; unmatched bases: 2. The length of the CDR3 is 14 residues. Germline CDR1 LGHDT, CDR2 YNNKEL (reference sequence). CDR3 in amino acids: CASSQRDRNTEAFF. Here the CDR3 DNA reads TGTGCCAGCAGCCAGAGGGACAGGAACACTGAAGCTTTCTTT.

This chain connects TRBV7-9 to TRBJ1-1; 8 positions agree with TRBD1. V gave up 0 bases and J gave up 0 bases; unmatched junction bases: 0. The germline V gene encodes CDR1 SEHNR and CDR2 FQNEAQ (reference sequence). CDR3 length equals 15 residues. The CDR3: CASSLAQGVNTEAFF. DNA for the CDR3: TGTGCCAGCAGCTTAGCACAGGGGGTGAACACTGAAGCTTTCTTT.

This rearrangement joins TRBV2 to TRBJ1-2; tentative D call: TRBD1 (5 bases). Germline CDR1 is SNHLY and CDR2 is FYNNEI. Trimming stripped 2 bases from V and 5 bases from J, with 6 bases between. The CDR3 spans 12 residues. The CDR3 nucleotides are TGTGCCAGCAGTGAAAGGGGTTATGGCTACACCTTC. It yields the protein CASSERGYGYTF.

The chain recombines TRBV7-2 with TRBJ1-1, with a weak D call TRBD1 (5 bases). The CDR3 has 14 amino acids. V dropped 0 bases and J dropped 0 bases, with 5 bases sitting between them. CDR1 SGHTA and CDR2 FQGNSA come from the germline V gene. The DNA of the CDR3 is TGTGCCAGCAGCTTAGCGACAGTGAACACTGAAGCTTTCTTT. Amino acids: CASSLATVNTEAFF.

The genes are TRBV18 and TRBJ2-5, with 7 bases lining up with TRBD2. The length of the CDR3 is 18 residues. With 1 base clipped from V and 3 bases from J, the junction kept 14 bases outside the gene matches. Germline CDR1 KGHSH, CDR2 LQKENI. The CDR3 spells CASSPRLLLAETKETQYF. CDR3 DNA sequence: TGTGCCAGCTCACCACGCCTTCTGCTAGCGGAAACGAAAGAGACCCAGTACTTC.

The chain joins TRBV6-2 or TRBV6-3 to TRBJ2-1; D is possibly TRBD2 (6 bases). Germline V gene sequence: CDR1 MNHEY, CDR2 SVGEGT. The CDR3 consists of 15 residues. Trimming pared 6 bases from V and 7 bases from J, leaving 19 bases between. CDR3 amino acids: CASSHGLNGRNEQFF. The CDR3 nucleotides are TGTGCCAGCAGCCACGGACTAAACGGGCGGAATGAGCAGTTCTTC.

The chain combines TRBV7-8 with TRBJ2-5, with 7 bases that match TRBD2. Germline loops: CDR1 SGHVS, CDR2 FQNEAQ. J gave up 4 bases and V 3 bases, and 8 bases lay outside the gene matches. The CDR3 is made up of 15 amino acids. The CDR3, as DNA: TGTGCCAGCAGCTTTGGGGGGGGACGCCCAGAGACCCAGTACTTC. Its translation is CASSFGGGRPETQYF.

CDR3 sequence: CAISLRLAGLDETQYF. The CDR3, as DNA: TGTGCCATCAGTCTCAGACTAGCGGGACTGGATGAGACCCAGTACTTC. The chain combines TRBV10-3 with TRBJ2-5; 11 bases fit TRBD2. J lost 5 bases, V lost 5 bases, and 10 bases had no gene match. CDR3 size: 16 residues. In germline, CDR1 is ENHRY, CDR2 SYGVKD.

The chain employs TRBV6-5 and TRBJ2-7; D unclear. This CDR3 is 12 amino acids long. In germline, CDR1 is MNHEY, CDR2 SVGAGI. CDR3 sequence: CASMSPNSEQYF. CDR3 coding DNA: TGTGCTTCCATGAGCCCTAACTCCGAGCAGTACTTC.